A selection of T cell receptor beta chains follows, all from one sample in a study of T cell repertoires in cytomegalovirus infection. MiXCR was run by TCRdb on the reads, yielding one entry per CDR3 protein. The sample has 700,000 to 950,000 distinct CDR3 sequences, approximately 30% seen once; the top ten hold roughly 12%. What these receptors recognize is not known. This material consisted of cultured CD8+ T cells from PBMCs, taken from culture after CMV antigen stimulation. Receptors were obtained from a human donor in good health (CMV status not recorded). Some clones in this sample may be carry-over from other donors' samples. CDR3s include the opening cysteine and the closing phenylalanine or tryptophan. D genes are given only for firm matches. Only some rows state a clone size, as once, few, many or a class for expanded clones.

d_call	cdr3_length	clone_size	j_call	v_call	cdr3_nt	cdr3_aa
.	17	.	TRBJ2-2	TRBV10-3	TGTGCCATCAGTGACTACGGGTTTAGGGCGAACACCGGGGAGCTGTTTTTT	CAISDYGFRANTGELFF
.	14	.	TRBJ2-1	TRBV5-4	TGTGCCAGCAGCTTGGTCTGGGGTCAGAATGAGCAGTTCTTC	CASSLVWGQNEQFF
.	14	.	TRBJ1-1	TRBV7-6	TGTACCAGCAGCGCCCCGGACAGTAACACTGAAGCTTTCTTT	CTSSAPDSNTEAFF
TRBD1	17	.	TRBJ1-4	TRBV7-4	TGTGCCAGCAACTTAAATTATATGACAGGGGCTAATGAAAAACTGTTTTTT	CASNLNYMTGANEKLFF
TRBD1	15	.	TRBJ2-5	TRBV28	TGTGCCAGCAGTTTCCGGGACAGGGGGACAGAGACCCAGTACTTC	CASSFRDRGTETQYF
.	11	few	TRBJ1-2	TRBV6-1	TGTGCCAGCAGGGGACCACTCGGCTACACCTTC	CASRGPLGYTF
TRBD1	16	.	TRBJ1-2	TRBV27	TGTGCCAGCAGTTTATCCCCTCGGACAGGGATTAATGGCTACACCTTC	CASSLSPRTGINGYTF
.	15	.	TRBJ1-2	TRBV20-1	TGCAGTGCTAGAGATGGGGGAGGGATCAACTATGGCTACACCTTC	CSARDGGGINYGYTF
TRBD2	18	.	TRBJ2-3	TRBV9	TGTGCCAGCAGCGTAGAAAAGCGGGGCGCGACTGTCACAGATACGCAGTATTTT	CASSVEKRGATVTDTQYF
.	15	.	TRBJ1-3	TRBV6-1	TGTGCCAGCAGTGAATGGGAGGGCTATACGGACACCATATATTTT	CASSEWEGYTDTIYF
TRBD1	17	many	TRBJ1-5	TRBV7-9	TGTGCCAGCAGCTCCCTAGGGACAGGACCAAGCAATCAGCCCCAGCATTTT	CASSSLGTGPSNQPQHF
.	13	.	TRBJ2-1	TRBV20-1	TGCAGTGCTAGAGACTACCCAAAGGATGAGCAGTTCTTC	CSARDYPKDEQFF
.	15	few	TRBJ2-1	TRBV24-1	TGTGCCACCAGTGATTTTAGGGGATCCTACAATGAGCAGTTCTTC	CATSDFRGSYNEQFF
TRBD1	15	few	TRBJ1-3	TRBV4-1	TGCGCCAGCAGCCAGCATGACAGGGCTGGAAACACCATATATTTT	CASSQHDRAGNTIYF
.	13	many	TRBJ1-4	TRBV7-6	TGTGCCAGCAGCTTACGGCTTAATGAAAAACTGTTTTTT	CASSLRLNEKLFF
TRBD2	17	many	TRBJ2-3	TRBV7-2	TGTGCCAGCAGCTTTGGTCTGGGACTAGCGGTTCCAGATACGCAGTATTTT	CASSFGLGLAVPDTQYF
.	14	.	TRBJ1-1	TRBV6-5	TGTGCCAGCACCACTACTCCATCGAACACTGAAGCTTTCTTT	CASTTTPSNTEAFF
.	16	.	TRBJ1-1	TRBV2	TGTGCCAGCAGTGAAAGGGGGAGTGGCTCGAACACTGAAGCTTTCTTT	CASSERGSGSNTEAFF
TRBD1	14	few	TRBJ2-5	TRBV2	TGTGCCAGCAGTGACCCCAGACAGGGAAAGTCCCAGTACTTC	CASSDPRQGKSQYF
TRBD1	12	few	TRBJ1-5	TRBV12-3/TRBV12-4	TGTGCCAGCAGCGACAGGGGAGGGCCCCAGCATTTT	CASSDRGGPQHF
.	16	.	TRBJ1-1	TRBV25-1	TGTGCCAGCAACGGAAGGACTGCTCCATGGGGCACTGAAGCTTTCTTT	CASNGRTAPWGTEAFF
.	12	many	TRBJ2-2	TRBV6-1	TGTGCCAGCACTGATTGGGCCGGGGAGCTGTTTTTT	CASTDWAGELFF
.	19	few	TRBJ2-6	TRBV3-1	TGTGCCAGCAGCTCCTCCGGACAGGAGGGAGTGTTTGGGGCCAACGTCCTGACTTTC	CASSSSGQEGVFGANVLTF
TRBD2	16	few	TRBJ2-5	TRBV7-6	TGTGCTAGCAGCCGCGGTGGAGCGGGGGGGCTGGAGACCCAGTACTTC	CASSRGGAGGLETQYF
.	13	few	TRBJ1-5	TRBV6-1	TGTGCCAGCAGTGAAGAGGAGGGCCAGCCCCAGCATTTT	CASSEEEGQPQHF
TRBD1	15	.	TRBJ2-5	TRBV11-1	TGTGCCAGCAGGACCCGGGACAGCCACCAAGAGACCCAGTACTTC	CASRTRDSHQETQYF
.	14	.	TRBJ2-5	TRBV18	TGTGCCAGCTCACCACCAGACAACCAGCAGACCCAGTACTTC	CASSPPDNQQTQYF
.	16	many	TRBJ2-2	TRBV7-6	TGTGCCAGCAGCCCCCGCCCCGGGGCGGACACCGGGGAGCTGTTTTTT	CASSPRPGADTGELFF
TRBD1	14	few	TRBJ1-1	TRBV7-6	TGTGCCAGCAGCCCTAGGGGGCCGGGAACTGAAGCTTTCTTT	CASSPRGPGTEAFF
.	15	.	TRBJ2-3	TRBV4-1	TGCGCCAGCAGCCAAGGAGTGGACGACACAGATACGCAGTATTTT	CASSQGVDDTDTQYF
.	13	.	TRBJ2-3	TRBV10-3	TGTGCCATCACCGTTACTAGCACAGATACGCAGTATTTT	CAITVTSTDTQYF
TRBD1	14	once	TRBJ1-1	TRBV19	TGTGCCAGTAGTCCGGGGACAGGGGGCATTGAAGCTTTCTTT	CASSPGTGGIEAFF
.	13	once	TRBJ2-7	TRBV6-8	TGTGCCAGCAGTTACACAGGGAGTTACGAGCAGTACTTC	CASSYTGSYEQYF
.	14	.	TRBJ2-3	TRBV6-5	TGTGCCAGCAGTTACTCACAGGGTGCAGATACGCAGTATTTT	CASSYSQGADTQYF
.	16	.	TRBJ2-2	TRBV5-5	TGTGCCAGCAGCTTTGTGATAAGTCCGAACACCGGGGAGCTGTTTTTT	CASSFVISPNTGELFF
.	13	.	TRBJ1-5	TRBV20-1	TGCAGTGCTAGAGATATAACAAATCAGCCCCAGCATTTT	CSARDITNQPQHF
.	14	few	TRBJ1-2	TRBV2	TGTGCCAGCAGTGAAGCGCAGGGAGGCTATGGCTACACCTTC	CASSEAQGGYGYTF
.	10	many	TRBJ2-1	TRBV7-9	TGTGCCAGCAGCCACCAAGAGCAGTTCTTC	CASSHQEQFF
.	11	.	TRBJ1-2	TRBV12-3/TRBV12-4	TGTGCCAGCAAGGAAAACTATGGCTACATCTTC	CASKENYGYIF
.	14	.	TRBJ2-7	TRBV7-6	TGTGCCAGCAGCCCCACCACTACCACCTACGAGCAGTACTTC	CASSPTTTTYEQYF
TRBD2	16	.	TRBJ2-5	TRBV6-6	TGTGCCAGCAGTTACCTCCTAGCGGGGGGGGGCGAGACCCAGTACTTC	CASSYLLAGGGETQYF
TRBD1	13	.	TRBJ2-7	TRBV2	TGTGCCAGCAGTGCCGGGACAGCCTCCGAGCAGTACTTC	CASSAGTASEQYF
TRBD1	16	.	TRBJ2-3	TRBV24-1	TGTGCCACCAGTGCCGCAGGGGGCGAGATCACAGATACGCAGTATTTT	CATSAAGGEITDTQYF
.	13	.	TRBJ2-3	TRBV7-6	TGTGCCAGCAGTTATGGCCAGACAGATACGCAGTATTTT	CASSYGQTDTQYF
TRBD1	11	few	TRBJ1-2	TRBV29-1	TGCAGCGTCAGGACAGGGGATGGCTACACCTTC	CSVRTGDGYTF
TRBD1	16	.	TRBJ1-1	TRBV7-9	TGTGCCAGCAGCTTAGGGTCCCAGGGGGTGAACACTGAAGCTTTCTTT	CASSLGSQGVNTEAFF
.	16	few	TRBJ1-2	TRBV27	TGTGCCAGCACCCTCCGGGGCAGTAACTTCAACTATGGCTACACCTTC	CASTLRGSNFNYGYTF
.	11	.	TRBJ2-7	TRBV29-1	TGCAGCGTTGAAGACAGTCTCGAGCAGTACTTC	CSVEDSLEQYF
TRBD1	14	.	TRBJ2-1	TRBV27	TGTGCCAACAGTTTCATACAGGGGGCGCAGGAGCAGTTCTTC	CANSFIQGAQEQFF
.	13	few	TRBJ2-7	TRBV5-6	TGTGCCGGAGAGAGGGCTGGCTCCTACGAGCAGTACTTC	CAGERAGSYEQYF
.	15	few	TRBJ1-2	TRBV9	TGTGCCAGCAGCGTAAACAGTGAGGGTTTCTATGGCTACACCTTC	CASSVNSEGFYGYTF
.	12	.	TRBJ1-1	TRBV7-9	TGTGCCAGCAGCCCAGCGGACACTGAAGCTTTCTTT	CASSPADTEAFF
.	14	few	TRBJ2-3	TRBV11-2	TGTGCCAGCAGCTTCCAGGGCTTCATGGATACGCAGTATTTT	CASSFQGFMDTQYF
TRBD1	16	few	TRBJ1-1	TRBV28	TGTGCCAGCAGTTTACAGGGGGCCGGGCTGAACACTGAAGCTTTCTTT	CASSLQGAGLNTEAFF